Listed below are T cell receptor beta chains from one sample, sequenced in a study of tumor and adjacent non-tumor tissue in lung cancer. One entry per CDR3 protein, called by TCRdb with MiXCR from the multiplex PCR reads. Of almost 75,000 distinct CDR3 sequences detected, nearly 70% appear once; the ten largest clones hold around a quarter. The source material was distant non-tumor lung tissue. The receptor source for this set is a woman between 45 and 65 years old with non-small cell lung cancer. CDR3s include the opening cysteine and the closing phenylalanine or tryptophan. The D gene is left open where the match is weak. The listing skips clone size in some rows; elsewhere it reads once, few, many or a size class.

size	J	D	V	CDR3	DNA
-	TRBJ2-3	-	TRBV20-1	CSSRVVVGRACTDTQYF	TGCAGTTCTAGAGTGGTAGTGGGCAGGGCTTGCACAGATACGCAGTATTTT
once	TRBJ2-3	-	TRBV20-1	CSARESPCGAPTQYF	TGCAGTGCCAGAGAGTCCCCCTGTGGGGCTCCTACGCAGTATTTT
-	TRBJ2-2	TRBD2	TRBV30	CAWSGASGSTGGLFF	TGTGCCTGGAGTGGGGCTAGCGGGAGCACCGGGGGGCTGTTTTTT
-	TRBJ2-3	-	TRBV7-9	CASSPWERDSDTQYF	TGTGCCAGCAGCCCCTGGGAGAGGGATTCAGATACGCAGTATTTT
-	TRBJ1-1	-	TRBV4-1	CARSQDLYRGNTEAFF	TGCGCCCGCAGCCAAGATCTCTACCGGGGGAACACTGAAGCATTCTTT
-	TRBJ1-2	TRBD1	TRBV28	CASSLARTGGGFGYTF	TGTGCCAGCAGTTTAGCCAGGACAGGGGGAGGCTTTGGCTACACCTTC
-	TRBJ2-7	TRBD2	TRBV6-1	CARSTAGLAGGPGNHEQYF	TGTGCCAGAAGCACAGCGGGACTAGCGGGAGGGCCGGGTAACCACGAGCAGTACTTC
-	TRBJ2-7	-	TRBV28	CVSRRRGLTYEQYF	TGTGTCAGCAGGAGACGGGGGCTAACCTACGAGCAGTACTTC
-	TRBJ2-6	-	TRBV4-3	CASSQENNGNSGINVLTF	TGCGCCAGCAGCCAAGAAAATAATGGGAACTCTGGGATCAACGTCCTGACTTTC
-	TRBJ2-1	TRBD2	TRBV29-1	CGVAAGGTYNEQFF	TGCGGCGTTGCTGCGGGGGGCACCTACAATGAGCAGTTCTTC
-	TRBJ2-7	-	TRBV7-8	CASSPNGRHSYEQYF	TGTGCCAGCAGCCCAAACGGACGTCACTCCTACGAGCAGTACTTC
-	TRBJ1-1	-	TRBV11-2	CVSSPNQANTEAFF	TGTGTCAGCAGCCCCAACCAGGCGAACACCGAAGCTTTCTTT
-	TRBJ1-4	-	TRBV28	CASSATGRATNEKLFF	TGTGCCAGCAGTGCTACAGGGCGAGCAACTAATGAAAAACTGTTTTTT
-	TRBJ2-3	-	TRBV11-2	CANSYTDTQYF	TGTGCCAACAGCTATACAGATACGCAGTATTTT
-	TRBJ2-1	TRBD2	TRBV6-5	CTSRIRTSGSGEQFF	TGTACTAGCAGAATCCGGACTAGCGGGTCGGGTGAGCAGTTCTTC
-	TRBJ2-1	TRBD2	TRBV29-1	CNLSRGSSYNGQFF	TGCAACTTATCGCGGGGGAGCTCCTACAATGGGCAGTTCTTC
-	TRBJ2-5	-	TRBV11-2	CACSLEALGSKGTQYF	TGTGCCTGCAGCTTAGAGGCCCTGGGATCCAAAGGGACCCAGTACTTC
few	TRBJ1-6	-	TRBV6-4	CASRRDYNSPLHF	TGTGCCAGCAGAAGGGACTATAATTCACCCCTCCACTTT
-	TRBJ2-1	-	TRBV20-1	CSAPRIVGYNVQFF	TGCAGTGCCCCCCGGATAGTGGGGTACAATGTGCAGTTCTTC
-	TRBJ2-7	TRBD1	TRBV11-1	CTSSSIGSTGDKQHF	TGTACCAGCAGCTCGATAGGGTCGACAGGGGACAAGCAGCACTTC
few	TRBJ1-5	TRBD1	TRBV7-2	CASSFGDRGNQPQHF	TGTGCCAGCAGCTTTGGGGACAGGGGCAATCAGCCCCAGCATTTT
medium-sized	TRBJ2-5	-	TRBV4-3	CASSLEEYRTQYF	TGCGCCAGCAGCCTAGAGGAATATAGGACCCAGTACTTC
-	TRBJ2-1	-	TRBV4-3	CASSRGEGDEQFF	TGCGCCAGCAGCCGAGGGGAAGGAGATGAGCAGTTCTTC
-	TRBJ1-1	-	TRBV6-2/TRBV6-3	CASSYLMINTEAFF	TGTGCCAGCAGTTACCTCATGATAAACACTGAAGCCTTCTTT